The clone carrying this T cell receptor beta chain came up once. Its antigen remains unidentified. This specimen comes from a study of cytomegalovirus exposure and HLA in healthy donors. Overall study findings and caveats: TCR beta chain V- and J-gene trimming was linked, in a later analysis, to a missense variant in DCLRE1C.

Both 60 Vbeta primers and 13 Jbeta primers went into the PCR. Libraries were prepared by immunoSEQ multiplex PCR; TCRdb keeps only in-frame clonotypes and omits some of them. This table has under 150,000 clones, around four fifths appearing once. The CDR3 has 15 residues. The V and J ends lost 0 bases and 1 base respectively, with 9 bases between them. Germline V gives CDR1 SGHRS, CDR2 YFSETQ. This clonotype was sampled from a male donor in good health and CMV-seronegative. V and J are TRBV5-1 and TRBJ2-3; perhaps TRBD1 as D (5 bases). Source material: PBMCs. The CDR3 nucleotides are TGCGCCAGCAGCTTGGCCTTGACAGGCACAGATACGCAGTATTTT. This translates into CASSLALTGTDTQYF.